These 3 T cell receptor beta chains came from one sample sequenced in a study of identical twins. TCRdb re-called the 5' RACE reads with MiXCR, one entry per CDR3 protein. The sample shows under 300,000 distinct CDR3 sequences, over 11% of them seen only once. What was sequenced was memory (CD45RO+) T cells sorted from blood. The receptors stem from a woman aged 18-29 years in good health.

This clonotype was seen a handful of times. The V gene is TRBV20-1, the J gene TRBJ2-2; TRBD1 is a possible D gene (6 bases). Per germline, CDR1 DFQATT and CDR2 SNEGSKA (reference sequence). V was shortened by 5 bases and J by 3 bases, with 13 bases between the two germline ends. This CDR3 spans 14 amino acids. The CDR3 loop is CSAAGGSYTGELFF. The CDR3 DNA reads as TGCAGTGCTGCTGGGGGCAGCTACACCGGGGAGCTGTTTTTT.

The CDR3 loop reads CARIQGAGDYYMRGYTF. CDR3 DNA: TGTGCCAGGATCCAGGGGGCTGGAGACTATTATATGCGAGGCTACACCTTC. The V and J genes are TRBV27 and TRBJ1-2; 8 nucleotides match TRBD1. V lost 9 bases to trimming and J lost 8 bases; unmatched junction nucleotides: 23. From germline, CDR1 is MNHEY and CDR2 SMNVEV (reference sequence). The CDR3 is 17 amino acids.

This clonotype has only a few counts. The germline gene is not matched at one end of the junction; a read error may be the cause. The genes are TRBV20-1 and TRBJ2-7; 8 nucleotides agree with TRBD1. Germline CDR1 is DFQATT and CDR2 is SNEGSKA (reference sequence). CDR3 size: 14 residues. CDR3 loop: CSARAGTGVYEQYF. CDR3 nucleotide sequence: TGCAGTGCGAGAGCCGGGACAGGAGTCTACGAGCAGTACTTC.